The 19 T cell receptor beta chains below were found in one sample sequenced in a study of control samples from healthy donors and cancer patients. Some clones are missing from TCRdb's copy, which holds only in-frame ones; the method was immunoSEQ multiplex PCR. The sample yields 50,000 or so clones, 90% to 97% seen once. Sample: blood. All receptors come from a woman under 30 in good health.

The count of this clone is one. This chain's CDR3 is CASSLVVANTEAFF. As DNA, the CDR3 is TGTGCCAGCAGCTTAGTCGTGGCGAACACTGAAGCTTTCTTT. This chain links TRBV7-2 with TRBJ1-1; D ambiguous. The V gene lost 1 base and the J gene lost 1 base, with 7 bases spanning the gap. This CDR3 is 14 amino acids long. Germline CDR1 reads SGHTA; CDR2 reads FQGNSA.

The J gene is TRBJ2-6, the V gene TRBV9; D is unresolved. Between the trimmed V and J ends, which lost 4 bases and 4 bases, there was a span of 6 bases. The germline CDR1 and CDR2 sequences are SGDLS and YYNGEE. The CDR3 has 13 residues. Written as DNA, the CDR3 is TGTGCCAGCAGCCTCCGAGGGGCCAACGTCCTGACTTTC. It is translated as CASSLRGANVLTF.

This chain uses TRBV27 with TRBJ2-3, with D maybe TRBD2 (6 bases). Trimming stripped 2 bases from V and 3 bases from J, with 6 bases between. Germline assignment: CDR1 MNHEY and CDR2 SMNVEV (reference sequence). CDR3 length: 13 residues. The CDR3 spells CASSLGGTDTQYF. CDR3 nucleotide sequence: TGTGCCAGCAGTTTAGGAGGGACAGATACGCAGTATTTT.

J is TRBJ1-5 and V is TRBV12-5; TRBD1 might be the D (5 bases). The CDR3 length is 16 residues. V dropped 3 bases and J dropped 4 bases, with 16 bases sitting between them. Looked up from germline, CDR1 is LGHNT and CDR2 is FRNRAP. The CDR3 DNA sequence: TGTGCTAGTGGTTTCACCCGGGGCGGGGAGAATCAGCCCCAGCATTTT. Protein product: CASGFTRGGENQPQHF.

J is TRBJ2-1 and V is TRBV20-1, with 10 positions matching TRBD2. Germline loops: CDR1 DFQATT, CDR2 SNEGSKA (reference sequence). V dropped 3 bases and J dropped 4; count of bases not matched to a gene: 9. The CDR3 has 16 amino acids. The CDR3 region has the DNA TGCAGTGCTAGTGGGGCTAGCGGGGGCCCGTACAATGAGCAGTTCTTC. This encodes CSASGASGGPYNEQFF.

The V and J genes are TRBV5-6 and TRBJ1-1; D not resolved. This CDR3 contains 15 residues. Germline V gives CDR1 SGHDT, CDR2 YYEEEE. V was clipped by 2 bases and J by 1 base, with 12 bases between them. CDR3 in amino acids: CASSLGGYKNTEAFF. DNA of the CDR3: TGTGCCAGCAGCTTAGGCGGATACAAGAACACTGAAGCTTTCTTT. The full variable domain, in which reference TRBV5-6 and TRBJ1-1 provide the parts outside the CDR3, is DAGVTQSPTHLIKTRGQQVTLRCSPKSGHDTVSWYQQALGQGPQFIFQYYEEEERQRGNFPDRFSGHQFPNYSSELNVNALLLGDSALYLCASSLGGYKNTEAFFGQGTRLTVV.

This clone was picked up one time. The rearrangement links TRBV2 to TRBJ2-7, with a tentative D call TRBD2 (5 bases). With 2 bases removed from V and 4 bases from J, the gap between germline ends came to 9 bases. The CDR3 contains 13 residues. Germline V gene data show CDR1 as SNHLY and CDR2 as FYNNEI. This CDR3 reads CASSEYGGYEQYF. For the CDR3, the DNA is TGTGCCAGCAGTGAATATGGAGGATACGAGCAGTACTTC.

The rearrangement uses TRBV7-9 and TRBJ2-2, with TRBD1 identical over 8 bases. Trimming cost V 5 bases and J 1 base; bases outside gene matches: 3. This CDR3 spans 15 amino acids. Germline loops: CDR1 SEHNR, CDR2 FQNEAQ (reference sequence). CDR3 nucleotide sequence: TGTGCCAGCAGCCCCGACAGGGGGAACACCGGGGAGCTGTTTTTT. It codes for CASSPDRGNTGELFF.

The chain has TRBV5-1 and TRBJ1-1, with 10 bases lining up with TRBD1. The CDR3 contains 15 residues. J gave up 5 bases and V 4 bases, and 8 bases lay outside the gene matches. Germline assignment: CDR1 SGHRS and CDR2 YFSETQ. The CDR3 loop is CASSPRTGGDTEAFF. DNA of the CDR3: TGCGCCAGCAGCCCGAGGACAGGGGGAGATACTGAAGCTTTCTTT.

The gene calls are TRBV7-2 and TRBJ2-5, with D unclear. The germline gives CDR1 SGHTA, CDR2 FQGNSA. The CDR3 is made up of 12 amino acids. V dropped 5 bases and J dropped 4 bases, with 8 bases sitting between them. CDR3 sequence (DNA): TGTGCCAGCAGCCCCCCCGGAGAGACCCAGTACTTC. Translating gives CASSPPGETQYF.

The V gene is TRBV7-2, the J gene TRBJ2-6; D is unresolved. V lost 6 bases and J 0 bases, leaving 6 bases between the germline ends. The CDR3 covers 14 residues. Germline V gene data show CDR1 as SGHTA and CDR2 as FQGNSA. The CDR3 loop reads CASRASSGANVLTF. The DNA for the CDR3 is TGTGCCAGCAGAGCTAGCTCTGGGGCCAACGTCCTGACTTTC.

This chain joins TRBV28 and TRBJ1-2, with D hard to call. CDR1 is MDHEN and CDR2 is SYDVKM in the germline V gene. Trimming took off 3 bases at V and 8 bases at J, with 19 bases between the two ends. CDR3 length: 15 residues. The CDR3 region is CASSFQRANRRGYTF. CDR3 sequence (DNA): TGTGCCAGCAGTTTTCAGAGGGCTAATCGGCGGGGCTACACCTTC.

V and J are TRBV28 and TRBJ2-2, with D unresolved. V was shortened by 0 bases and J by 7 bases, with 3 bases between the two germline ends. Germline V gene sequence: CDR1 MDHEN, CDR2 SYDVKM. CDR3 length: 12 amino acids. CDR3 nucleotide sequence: TGTGCCAGCAGTTTATGGGACGGGGAGCTGTTTTTT. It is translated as CASSLWDGELFF.

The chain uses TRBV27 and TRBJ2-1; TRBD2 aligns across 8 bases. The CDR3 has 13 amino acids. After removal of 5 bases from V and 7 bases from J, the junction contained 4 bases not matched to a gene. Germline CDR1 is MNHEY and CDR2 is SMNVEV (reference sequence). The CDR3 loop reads CASSIRGGNEQFF. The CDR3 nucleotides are TGTGCCAGCAGTATCCGGGGGGGAAATGAGCAGTTCTTC.

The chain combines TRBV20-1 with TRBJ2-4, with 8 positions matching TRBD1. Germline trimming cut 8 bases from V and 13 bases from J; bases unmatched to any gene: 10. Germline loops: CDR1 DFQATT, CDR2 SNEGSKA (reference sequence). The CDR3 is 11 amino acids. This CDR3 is CSTPGGDLQYF. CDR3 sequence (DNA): TGCAGTACCCCAGGGGGCGATTTGCAGTACTTC.

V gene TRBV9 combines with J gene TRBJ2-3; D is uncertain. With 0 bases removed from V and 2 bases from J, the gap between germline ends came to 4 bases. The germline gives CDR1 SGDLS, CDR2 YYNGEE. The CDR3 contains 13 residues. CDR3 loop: CASSVEATDTQYF. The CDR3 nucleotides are TGTGCCAGCAGCGTAGAGGCCACAGATACGCAGTATTTT. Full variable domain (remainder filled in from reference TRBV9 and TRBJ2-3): DSGVTQTPKHLITATGQRVTLRCSPRSGDLSVYWYQQSLDQGLQFLIQYYNGEERAKGNILERFSAQQFPDLHSELNLSSLELGDSALYFCASSVEATDTQYFGPGTRLTVL.

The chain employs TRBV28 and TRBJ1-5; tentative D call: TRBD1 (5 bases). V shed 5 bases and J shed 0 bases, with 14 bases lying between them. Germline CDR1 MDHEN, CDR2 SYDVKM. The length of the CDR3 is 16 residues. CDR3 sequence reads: CASSKGLFYSNQPQHF. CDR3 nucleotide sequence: TGTGCCAGCAGTAAGGGACTTTTTTATAGCAATCAGCCCCAGCATTTT.

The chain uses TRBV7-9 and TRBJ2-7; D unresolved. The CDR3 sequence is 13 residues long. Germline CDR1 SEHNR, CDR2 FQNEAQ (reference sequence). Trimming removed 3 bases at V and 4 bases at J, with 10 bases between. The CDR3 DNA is TGTGCCAGCAGCTTGGTTGAGAGGTACGAGCAGTACTTC. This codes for CASSLVERYEQYF.

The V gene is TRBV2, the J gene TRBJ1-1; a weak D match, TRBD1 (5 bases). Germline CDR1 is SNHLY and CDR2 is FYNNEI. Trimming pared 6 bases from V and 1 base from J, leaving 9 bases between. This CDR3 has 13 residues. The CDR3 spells CASRVGGNTEAFF. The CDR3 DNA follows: TGTGCCAGCAGGGTGGGGGGGAACACTGAAGCTTTCTTT. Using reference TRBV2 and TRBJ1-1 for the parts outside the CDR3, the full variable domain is EPEVTQTPSHQVTQMGQEVILRCVPISNHLYFYWYRQILGQKVEFLVSFYNNEISEKSEIFDDQFSVERPDGSNFTLKIRSTKLEDSAMYFCASRVGGNTEAFFGQGTRLTVV.